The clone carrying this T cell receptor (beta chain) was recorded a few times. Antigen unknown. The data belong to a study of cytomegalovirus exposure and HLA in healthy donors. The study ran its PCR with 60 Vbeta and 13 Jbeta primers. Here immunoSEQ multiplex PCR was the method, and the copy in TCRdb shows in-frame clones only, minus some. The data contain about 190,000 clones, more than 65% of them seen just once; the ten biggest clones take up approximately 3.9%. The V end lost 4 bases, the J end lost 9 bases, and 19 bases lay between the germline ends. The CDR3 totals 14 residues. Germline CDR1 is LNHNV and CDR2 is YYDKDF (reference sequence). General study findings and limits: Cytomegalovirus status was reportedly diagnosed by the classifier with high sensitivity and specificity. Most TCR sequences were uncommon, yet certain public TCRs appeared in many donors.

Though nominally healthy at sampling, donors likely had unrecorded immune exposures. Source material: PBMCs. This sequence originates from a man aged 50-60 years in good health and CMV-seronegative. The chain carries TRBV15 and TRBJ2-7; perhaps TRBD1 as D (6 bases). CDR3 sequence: CATSTRGMASRQYF. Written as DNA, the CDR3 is TGTGCCACCAGCACCAGGGGAATGGCTAGCCGGCAGTACTTC.